These 5 T cell receptor beta chains were all obtained from the same sample, sequenced in a study of cytomegalovirus exposure and HLA in healthy donors. Primers for the PCR totalled 60 Vbeta and 13 Jbeta. Some clones are missing from TCRdb's copy, which holds only in-frame ones; the method was immunoSEQ multiplex PCR. Among tens of thousands of clones, around three quarters were seen once, and the ten largest hold 4.6%. Sequenced input: PBMCs. These receptors were taken from a woman aged 40 to 55 in good health and CMV-seropositive.

The chain uses TRBV27 and TRBJ1-3, with D perhaps matching TRBD1 (5 bases). V lost 5 bases, J lost 1 base, and 12 bases lay in between. This CDR3 comprises 15 residues. CDR1 and CDR2 (germline): MNHEY, SMNVEV (reference sequence). CDR3 bases: TGTGCCAGCAGTACAGGAGGGCCATCTGGAAACACCATATATTTT. Translated: CASSTGGPSGNTIYF.

V usage is TRBV13 and J usage is TRBJ2-7; D perhaps matches TRBD1 (6 bases). CDR1 and CDR2 (germline): PRHDT, FYEKMQ (reference sequence). Deletions cut 4 bases from V and 5 bases from J, with 15 bases between. The CDR3 spans 14 residues. CDR3 coding DNA: TGTGCCAGCAGCTCCAGGGGTCGCACGAACGAGCAGTACTTC. Amino acid sequence: CASSSRGRTNEQYF.

Only a few counts were recorded for this clone. This chain joins TRBV28 and TRBJ2-3, with 9 bases matching TRBD1. CDR1 is MDHEN and CDR2 is SYDVKM in the germline V gene. Trimming at V came to 11 bases and at J to 2 bases, leaving 11 bases not matched to a gene. This CDR3 spans 15 amino acids. CDR3 residues: CAGCTGGIPTDTQYF. CDR3 sequence (DNA): TGTGCCGGGTGTACAGGGGGCATCCCCACAGATACGCAGTATTTT.

This chain joins TRBV9 and TRBJ2-1, with TRBD2 matching over 9 bases. V was pared by 1 base and J by 9 bases, with 8 bases of the junction left unmatched. This CDR3 comprises 15 residues. Germline values: CDR1 SGDLS, CDR2 YYNGEE. The CDR3, as DNA: TGTGCCAGCAGCGTAAGTAGCGGGAGTATTTCTGAGCAGTTCTTC. Protein product: CASSVSSGSISEQFF.

This clone was recorded once. This chain links TRBV2 with TRBJ1-2; D is possibly TRBD1 (5 bases). The germline V gene encodes CDR1 SNHLY and CDR2 FYNNEI. The CDR3 consists of 16 residues. V was trimmed by 7 bases and J by 0 bases, leaving 18 bases between them. The CDR3 reads CASTSGRGLANYGYTF. CDR3 DNA: TGTGCCAGCACCTCGGGTAGGGGTTTAGCTAACTATGGCTACACCTTC. Drawing the rest from reference TRBV2 and TRBJ1-2, the complete variable domain is EPEVTQTPSHQVTQMGQEVILRCVPISNHLYFYWYRQILGQKVEFLVSFYNNEISEKSEIFDDQFSVERPDGSNFTLKIRSTKLEDSAMYFCASTSGRGLANYGYTFGSGTRLTVV.